These 20 T cell receptor beta chains were all obtained from the same sample, sequenced in a study of shared clonotypes between healthy human individuals. Only in-frame clones appear in the TCRdb table, and some are missing; sequencing was by immunoSEQ multiplex PCR. This sample has over a million clones; about 84% occur once, and the top ten carry roughly 0.56%. The sample comprised memory CD4+ T cells from PBMCs. Subset here: CD45RA-negative fraction. All receptors come from a man in his late teens or twenties in good health. Some clones in this sample may be carry-over from other donors' samples.

A note on this clone: This may be a read error, as it is one base from a much larger clone. This sequence joins TRBV2 and TRBJ2-7, with D unclear. V shed 5 bases and J shed 3 bases, with 5 bases lying between them. The length of the CDR3 is 11 residues. Germline values: CDR1 SNHLY, CDR2 FYNNEI. The CDR3: CASSNYYEQYF. CDR3 nucleotide sequence: TGTGCCAGCAGTAATTACTACGAGCAGTACTTC. Together with reference TRBV2 and TRBJ2-7, the CDR3 gives the full variable domain: EPEVTQTPSHQVTQMGQEVILRCVPISNHLYFYWYRQILGQKVEFLVSFYNNEISEKSEIFDDQFSVERPDGSNFTLKIRSTKLEDSAMYFCASSNYYEQYFGPGTRLTVT.

With respect to this clone: One junction end disagrees with the germline gene, perhaps due to a read error. The rearrangement uses TRBV27 and TRBJ2-3; D ambiguous. The germline V gene encodes CDR1 MNHEY and CDR2 SMNVEV (reference sequence). This CDR3 has 13 amino acids. For the CDR3, the DNA is TGTGCCAGCAGGTTATATGGTGCAGATACGCAGTATTTT. This encodes CASRLYGADTQYF.

Worth noting for this clone: Within the sample, other DNA sequences also encode this same CDR3. J is TRBJ1-5 and V is TRBV6-1; D remains unclear. Trimming took 3 bases from V and 7 from J, leaving 10 bases between them. Germline CDR1 and CDR2: MNHNS and SASEGT. The CDR3 contains 13 residues. For the CDR3, the DNA is TGTGCCAGCAGTGAGGCGGGTCGGCAGCCCCAGCATTTT. Its translation is CASSEAGRQPQHF.

Comment on this clone: Other DNA sequences in this sample translate to the same CDR3. The V gene is TRBV15, the J gene TRBJ2-7; 9 bases align to TRBD1. CDR1 and CDR2 from the germline V gene are LNHNV and YYDKDF (reference sequence). The V segment lost 4 bases and the J segment 1 base; nucleotides outside the gene matches: 2. The CDR3 has 14 residues. DNA of the CDR3: TGTGCCACCAGCAAGGGACAGGGATCCTACGAGCAGTACTTC. Its protein is CATSKGQGSYEQYF.

The rearrangement uses TRBV6-1 and TRBJ1-5; D unresolved. Trimming took 1 base from V and 0 from J, leaving 4 bases between them. The CDR3 totals 14 residues. Germline V gene sequence: CDR1 MNHNS, CDR2 SASEGT. CDR3 residues: CASSEGLSNQPQHF. In DNA form, the CDR3 reads TGTGCCAGCAGTGAAGGACTTAGCAATCAGCCCCAGCATTTT.

This sequence joins TRBV4-1 and TRBJ1-1; D ambiguous. Germline assignment: CDR1 MGHRA and CDR2 YSYEKL. V was shortened by 0 bases and J by 3 bases, with 14 bases between the two germline ends. CDR3 length: 16 amino acids. The CDR3 nucleotides are TGCGCCAGCAGCCAAGAGAGGTCAGGAGGTCACACTGAAGCTTTCTTT. It encodes CASSQERSGGHTEAFF.

V and J are TRBV7-2 and TRBJ2-4, with a weak D call TRBD1 (7 bases). Looked up from germline, CDR1 is SGHTA and CDR2 is FQGNSA. This CDR3 comprises 15 residues. V gave up 5 bases and J gave up 8 bases, with 19 bases separating them. In DNA, the CDR3 is TGTGCCAGCAGCGTAGGAGGGGCGCAGGGGGACATTCAGTACTTC. It specifies CASSVGGAQGDIQYF.

This chain uses TRBV27 with TRBJ2-5; D is unresolved. V dropped 10 bases and J dropped 4 bases, with 19 bases sitting between them. Per germline, CDR1 MNHEY and CDR2 SMNVEV (reference sequence). The CDR3 length is 14 residues. The CDR3 spells CATAEGRFRETQYF. CDR3 nucleotide sequence: TGTGCCACCGCCGAAGGACGATTCCGAGAGACCCAGTACTTC.

The rearrangement links TRBV7-9 to TRBJ2-7; D is perhaps TRBD1 (5 bases). The CDR3 extends over 14 amino acids. Germline V lookup: CDR1 SEHNR, CDR2 FQNEAQ (reference sequence). The V end lost 0 bases, the J end lost 4 bases, and 10 bases lay between the germline ends. CDR3 sequence reads: CASSLATVPYEQYF. CDR3 coding DNA: TGTGCCAGCAGCTTAGCGACAGTGCCTTACGAGCAGTACTTC.

The chain employs TRBV28 and TRBJ2-7, with D possibly being TRBD1 (6 bases). The CDR3 is 15 amino acids. Germline values: CDR1 MDHEN, CDR2 SYDVKM. V lost 7 bases and J 2 bases, leaving 18 bases between the germline ends. The CDR3 is CASTMNPGHTYEQYF. The CDR3 region has the DNA TGTGCCAGCACTATGAATCCGGGACATACCTACGAGCAGTACTTC.

Details on this clone: Other DNA sequences within the sample encode an identical CDR3. The rearrangement uses TRBV18 and TRBJ2-5; TRBD1 or TRBD2 may be the D gene (5 bases each). V was shortened by 2 bases and J by 4 bases, with 5 bases between the two germline ends. Germline V gene sequence: CDR1 KGHSH, CDR2 LQKENI. The CDR3 loop spans 12 amino acids. In DNA, the CDR3 is TGTGCCAGCTCACCAGGGACAGAGACCCAGTACTTC. Translated, it gives CASSPGTETQYF. Filled out from reference TRBV18 and TRBJ2-5, the complete variable domain reads NAGVMQNPRHLVRRRGQEARLRCSPMKGHSHVYWYRQLPEEGLKFMVYLQKENIIDESGMPKERFSAEFPKEGPSILRIQQVVRGDSAAYFCASSPGTETQYFGPGTRLLVL.

This chain joins TRBV7-2 and TRBJ2-7, with D possibly matching TRBD2 (5 bases). Germline assignment: CDR1 SGHTA and CDR2 FQGNSA. The CDR3 is made up of 14 amino acids. Trimming pared 1 base from V and 4 bases from J, leaving 11 bases between. The DNA for the CDR3 is TGTGCCAGCAGCTTAGTTCCTAGCAGATACGAGCAGTACTTC. Amino acid sequence: CASSLVPSRYEQYF.

The chain joins TRBV30 to TRBJ2-7; the match to TRBD2 covers 8 bases. Germline V gene sequence: CDR1 GTSNPN, CDR2 SVGIG (reference sequence). After removal of 0 bases from V and 5 bases from J, the junction contained 9 bases not matched to a gene. The CDR3 spans 15 residues. The CDR3 coding sequence is TGTGCCTGGAGTGTACCTGGCGGGAGGCCTGACGAGCAGTACTTC. Amino acid sequence: CAWSVPGGRPDEQYF. The full variable domain, in which reference TRBV30 and TRBJ2-7 provide the parts outside the CDR3, is SQTIHQWPATLVQPVGSPLSLECTVEGTSNPNLYWYRQAAGRGLQLLFYSVGIGQISSEVPQNLSASRPQDRQFILSSKKLLLSDSGFYLCAWSVPGGRPDEQYFGPGTRLTVT.

The chain recombines TRBV11-3 with TRBJ2-3, with 7 bases aligning to TRBD2. The CDR3 runs 14 residues. J lost 4 bases, V lost 0 bases, and 1 base had no gene match. Germline loops: CDR1 SGHNT, CDR2 YENEEA. The DNA for the CDR3 is TGTGCCAGCAGCTTAGAGGCGGGAGCAGATACGCAGTATTTT. It specifies CASSLEAGADTQYF.

The chain links TRBV7-2 to TRBJ2-7; D is possibly TRBD1 or TRBD2 (5 bases each). Deletions cut 0 bases from V and 6 bases from J, with 15 bases between. Germline V gene lookup returns CDR1 SGHTA and CDR2 FQGNSA. The CDR3 consists of 15 residues. This CDR3 reads CASSLAPVGASEQYF. The DNA of the CDR3 is TGTGCCAGCAGCTTAGCCCCCGTCGGGGCCAGCGAGCAGTACTTC.

This sequence joins TRBV6-5 and TRBJ2-2; TRBD1 aligns across 8 bases. Trimming cost V 8 bases and J 1 base; bases outside gene matches: 0. CDR3 length: 13 amino acids. From germline, CDR1 is MNHEY and CDR2 SVGAGI. The CDR3 loop reads CASGQGNTGELFF. In DNA, the CDR3 is TGTGCCAGCGGACAGGGGAACACCGGGGAGCTGTTTTTT.

The J gene is TRBJ2-5, the V gene TRBV28; TRBD1 might be the D (5 bases). Trimming took 5 bases from V and 5 from J, leaving 12 bases between them. Looked up from germline, CDR1 is MDHEN and CDR2 is SYDVKM. This CDR3 has 13 amino acids. The CDR3 protein is CASSIDSFETQYF. The CDR3 nucleotides read TGTGCCAGCAGTATCGACAGTTTCGAGACCCAGTACTTC. Full variable domain (rest looked up from reference TRBV28 and TRBJ2-5): DVKVTQSSRYLVKRTGEKVFLECVQDMDHENMFWYRQDPGLGLRLIYFSYDVKMKEKGDIPEGYSVSREKKERFSLILESASTNQTSMYLCASSIDSFETQYFGPGTRLLVL.

Regarding this clone: Other DNA sequences in the same sample also yield this CDR3. The J gene is TRBJ2-3, the V gene TRBV28; 10 nucleotides match TRBD2. Per the germline V gene, CDR1 is MDHEN and CDR2 is SYDVKM. The CDR3 runs to 15 residues. J was trimmed by 4 bases and V by 5 bases; bases with no gene match: 6. DNA for the CDR3: TGTGCCAGCAGTGGCTTAGCGGGGGGCGCAGATACGCAGTATTTT. This gives the protein CASSGLAGGADTQYF.

This chain links TRBV18 with TRBJ2-7; D perhaps matches TRBD2 (5 bases). CDR1 is KGHSH and CDR2 is LQKENI in the germline V gene. Deletions cut 4 bases from V and 6 bases from J, with 7 bases between. There are 11 residues in the CDR3. CDR3 nucleotide sequence: TGTGCCAGCTCACGAGGGCTCGAGCAGTACTTC. The encoded protein is CASSRGLEQYF.

This chain links TRBV5-4 with TRBJ1-3, with a tentative D call TRBD1 (5 bases). CDR3 length equals 15 residues. V lost 4 bases, J lost 4 bases, and 15 bases lay in between. Looked up from germline, CDR1 is SGHNT and CDR2 is YYREEE (reference sequence). The CDR3 loop is CASSGGTTEGNTIYF. The CDR3 coding sequence is TGTGCCAGCAGCGGCGGGACGACGGAGGGAAACACCATATATTTT.